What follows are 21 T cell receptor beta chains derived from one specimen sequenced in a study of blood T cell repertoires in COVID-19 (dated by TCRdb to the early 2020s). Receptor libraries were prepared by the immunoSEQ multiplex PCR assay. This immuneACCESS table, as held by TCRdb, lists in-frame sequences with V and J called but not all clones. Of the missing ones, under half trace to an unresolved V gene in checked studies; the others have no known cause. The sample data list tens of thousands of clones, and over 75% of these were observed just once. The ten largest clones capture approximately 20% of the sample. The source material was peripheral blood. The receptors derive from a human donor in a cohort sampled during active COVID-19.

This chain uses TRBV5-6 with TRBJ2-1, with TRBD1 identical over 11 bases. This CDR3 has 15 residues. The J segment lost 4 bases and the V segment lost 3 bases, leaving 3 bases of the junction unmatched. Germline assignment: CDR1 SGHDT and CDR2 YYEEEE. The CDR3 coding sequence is TGTGCCAGCAGCTGGCGGGACAGGGGGTACAATGAGCAGTTCTTC. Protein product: CASSWRDRGYNEQFF.

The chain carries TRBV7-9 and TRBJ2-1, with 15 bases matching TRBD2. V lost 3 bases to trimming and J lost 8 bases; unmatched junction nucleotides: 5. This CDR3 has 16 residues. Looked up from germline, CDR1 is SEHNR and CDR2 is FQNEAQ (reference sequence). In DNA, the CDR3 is TGTGCCAGCAGCTTGCGGACTAGCGGGGGGGCAGATGAGCAGTTCTTC. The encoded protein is CASSLRTSGGADEQFF.

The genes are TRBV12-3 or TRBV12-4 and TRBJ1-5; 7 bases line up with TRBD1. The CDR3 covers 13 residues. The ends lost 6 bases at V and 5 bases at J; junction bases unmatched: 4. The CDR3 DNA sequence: TGTGCCAGCAGAACAGGGGTTCATCAGCCCCAGCATTTT. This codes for CASRTGVHQPQHF.

The DNA for the CDR3 is TGTGCCAGCCACGGGGGGGGAGGTGAGCAGTTCTTC. Its translation: CASHGGGGEQFF. The chain links TRBV19 to TRBJ2-1; 8 bases match TRBD2. The germline V gene encodes CDR1 LNHDA and CDR2 SQIVND (reference sequence). The length of the CDR3 is 12 residues. V trimming: 9 bases; J trimming: 9 bases; junction bases outside the gene matches: 7.

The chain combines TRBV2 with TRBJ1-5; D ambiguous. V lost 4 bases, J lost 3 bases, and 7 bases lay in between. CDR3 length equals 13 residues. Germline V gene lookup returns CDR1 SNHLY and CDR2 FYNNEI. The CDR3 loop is CASSGLPNQPQHF. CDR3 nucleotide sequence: TGTGCCAGCAGTGGTCTTCCCAATCAGCCCCAGCATTTT.

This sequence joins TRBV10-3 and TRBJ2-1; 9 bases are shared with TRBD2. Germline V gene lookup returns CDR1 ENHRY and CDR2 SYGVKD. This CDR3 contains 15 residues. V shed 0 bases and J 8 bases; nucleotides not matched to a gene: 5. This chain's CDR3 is CAISESGGGAHEQFF. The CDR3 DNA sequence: TGTGCCATCAGTGAGTCCGGCGGGGGGGCCCATGAGCAGTTCTTC.

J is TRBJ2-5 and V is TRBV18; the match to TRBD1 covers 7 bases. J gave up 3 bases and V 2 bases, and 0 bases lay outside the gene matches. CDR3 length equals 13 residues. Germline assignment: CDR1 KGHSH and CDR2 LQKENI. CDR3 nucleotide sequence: TGTGCCAGCTCACCAGACAGGGAAGAGACCCAGTACTTC. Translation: CASSPDREETQYF.

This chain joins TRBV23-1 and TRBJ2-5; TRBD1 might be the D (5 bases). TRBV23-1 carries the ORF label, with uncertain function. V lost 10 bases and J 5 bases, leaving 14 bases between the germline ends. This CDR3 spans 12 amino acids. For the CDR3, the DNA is TGCGCCAACGCAGGGATGGGGGAGACCCAGTACTTC. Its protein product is CANAGMGETQYF.

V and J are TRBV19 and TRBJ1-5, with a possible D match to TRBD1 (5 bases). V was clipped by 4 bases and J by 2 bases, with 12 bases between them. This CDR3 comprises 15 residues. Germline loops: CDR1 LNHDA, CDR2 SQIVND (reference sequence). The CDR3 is CASSTGGVGNQPQHF. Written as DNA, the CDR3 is TGTGCCAGTAGTACCGGGGGGGTTGGCAATCAGCCCCAGCATTTT. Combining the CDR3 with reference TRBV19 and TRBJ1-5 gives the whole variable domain DGGITQSPKYLFRKEGQNVTLSCEQNLNHDAMYWYRQDPGQGLRLIYYSQIVNDFQKGDIAEGYSVSREKKESFPLTVTSAQKNPTAFYLCASSTGGVGNQPQHFGDGTRLSIL.

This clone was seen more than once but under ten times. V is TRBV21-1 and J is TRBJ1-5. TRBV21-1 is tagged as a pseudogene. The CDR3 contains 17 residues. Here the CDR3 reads CASSRKGLYPKNQPQHF. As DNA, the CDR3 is TGTGCCAGCAGCCGAAAGGGACTGTACCCAAAGAATCAGCCCCAGCATTTT.

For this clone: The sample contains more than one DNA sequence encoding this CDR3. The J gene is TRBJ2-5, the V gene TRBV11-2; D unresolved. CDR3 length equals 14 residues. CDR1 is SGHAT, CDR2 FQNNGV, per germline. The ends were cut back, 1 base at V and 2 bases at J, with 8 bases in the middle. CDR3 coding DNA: TGTGCCAGCAGCTTAGTACCAGGTCAAGAGACCCAGTACTTC. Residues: CASSLVPGQETQYF.

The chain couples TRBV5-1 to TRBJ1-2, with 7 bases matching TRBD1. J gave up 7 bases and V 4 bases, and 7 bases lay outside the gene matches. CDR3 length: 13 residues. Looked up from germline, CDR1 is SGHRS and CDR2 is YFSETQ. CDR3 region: CASSPDRVAGYTF. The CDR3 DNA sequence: TGCGCCAGCAGCCCCGACAGGGTGGCTGGCTACACCTTC.

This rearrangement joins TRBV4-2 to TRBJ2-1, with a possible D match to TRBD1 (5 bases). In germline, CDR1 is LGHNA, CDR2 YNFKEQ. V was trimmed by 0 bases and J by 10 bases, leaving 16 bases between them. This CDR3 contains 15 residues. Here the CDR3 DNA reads TGTGCCAGCAGCCAAGATAGGGCAGGGTTCGGCGAGCAGTTCTTC. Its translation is CASSQDRAGFGEQFF.

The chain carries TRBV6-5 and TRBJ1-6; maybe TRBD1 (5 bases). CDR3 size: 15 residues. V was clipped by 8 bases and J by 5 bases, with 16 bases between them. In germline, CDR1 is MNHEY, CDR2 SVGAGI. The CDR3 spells CASPKDTRNNSPLHF. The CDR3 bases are TGTGCCAGCCCGAAGGACACCAGGAATAATTCACCCCTCCACTTT.

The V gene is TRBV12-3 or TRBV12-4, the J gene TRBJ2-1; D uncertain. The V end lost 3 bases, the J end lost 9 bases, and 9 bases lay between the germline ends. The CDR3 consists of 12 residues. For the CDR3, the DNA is TGTGCCAGCAGTTTGACATATAGTGAGCAGTTCTTC. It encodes CASSLTYSEQFF.

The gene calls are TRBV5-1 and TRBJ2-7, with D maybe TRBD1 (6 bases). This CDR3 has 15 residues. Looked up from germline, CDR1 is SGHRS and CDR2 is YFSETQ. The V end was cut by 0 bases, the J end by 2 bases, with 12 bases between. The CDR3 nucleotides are TGCGCCAGCAGCTTGGAACAGGGAACACCCTACGAGCAGTACTTC. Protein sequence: CASSLEQGTPYEQYF.

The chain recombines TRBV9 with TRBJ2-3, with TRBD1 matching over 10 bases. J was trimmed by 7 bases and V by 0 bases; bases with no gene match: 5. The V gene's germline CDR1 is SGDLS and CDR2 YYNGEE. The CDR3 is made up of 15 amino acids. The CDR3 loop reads CASSVEDRGRNTQYF. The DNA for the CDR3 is TGTGCCAGCAGCGTAGAAGACAGGGGGCGGAATACGCAGTATTTT.

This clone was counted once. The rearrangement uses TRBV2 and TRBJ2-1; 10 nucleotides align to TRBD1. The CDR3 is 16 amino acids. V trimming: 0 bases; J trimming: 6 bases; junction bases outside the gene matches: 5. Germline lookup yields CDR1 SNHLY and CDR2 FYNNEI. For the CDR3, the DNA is TGTGCCAGCAGTGAAGCGCCCGGACAGGGGGGCAATGAGCAGTTCTTC. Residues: CASSEAPGQGGNEQFF.

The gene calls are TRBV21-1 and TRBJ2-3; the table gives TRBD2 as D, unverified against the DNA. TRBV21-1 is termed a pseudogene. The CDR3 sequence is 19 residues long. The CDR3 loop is CASSKSGKDGEPCTDTQYF. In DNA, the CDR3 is TGTGCCAGCAGCAAATCCGGGAAAGACGGGGAGCCCTGCACAGATACGCAGTATTTT.

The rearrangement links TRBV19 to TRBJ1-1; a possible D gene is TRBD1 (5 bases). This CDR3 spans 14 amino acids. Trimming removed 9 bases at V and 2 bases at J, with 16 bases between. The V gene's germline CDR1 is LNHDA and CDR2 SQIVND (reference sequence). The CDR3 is CASKAPRDNTEAFF. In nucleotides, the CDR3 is TGTGCCAGCAAGGCCCCCAGGGATAACACTGAAGCTTTCTTT.

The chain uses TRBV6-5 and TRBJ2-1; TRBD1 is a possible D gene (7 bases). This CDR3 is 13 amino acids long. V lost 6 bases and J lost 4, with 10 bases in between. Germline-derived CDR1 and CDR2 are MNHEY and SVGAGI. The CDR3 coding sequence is TGTGCCAGCAGGGCGGGACAGTACAATGAGCAGTTCTTC. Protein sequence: CASRAGQYNEQFF.